This TCR beta chain was captured by sequencing in a study of T cells in Graves' hyperthyroidism and ophthalmopathy. TCR beta CDR3 sequences were amplified from RNA transcripts. The TCR CDR3 first-round RT-PCR relied on the HTBI primer set. Each CDR3 protein gets one entry after TCRdb re-called the multiplex PCR reads with MiXCR. The sample yields nearly 600,000 distinct CDR3 sequences, approximately 14% seen once. Blood was sampled at initial diagnosis of hyperthyroidism, prior to onset of any ophthalmopathy symptoms. The PBMCs studied were ones that came from roughly 9.4 ml fresh peripheral blood. Study results and caveats: Separation of ophthalmopathy from stable hyperthyroidism was achieved by a 13 V-J model.

In regard to this clonotype: Its antigen remains unknown.

The TCR sequence derives from a woman aged 25 to 39 with Graves' hyperthyroidism that later progressed to Graves' ophthalmopathy. Input material: blood.

CDR3 region: CASSLAGNDYGYTF. Written as DNA, the CDR3 is TGTGCCAGCAGCTTAGCGGGGAATGACTATGGCTACACCTTC. The rearrangement joins TRBV7-9 to TRBJ1-2; no definite D call. Germline V lookup: CDR1 SEHNR, CDR2 FQNEAQ (reference sequence). The CDR3 extends over 14 amino acids. Trimming cost V 0 bases and J 3 bases, with 8 bases left between them.